This T cell receptor (beta chain) is drawn from a study of Ad26.COV2.S vaccination and SARS-CoV-2 variants. The overall study: Administration of Ad26.COV2.S was intramuscular, either once or twice 56 days apart.

Findings and caveats of the study: Individuals receiving vaccine had higher spike-specific TCR breadth than placebo recipients did. Whether participants received vaccine or placebo, their non-spike TCR breadth was similar.

This clone showed up just once. Its antigen is unidentified. This CDR3 region has 14 residues. V shed 7 bases, J shed 2 bases, and the junction held 7 bases outside the gene matches. Germline V lookup: CDR1 SNHLY, CDR2 FYNNEI. TCRdb's table, derived via immunoSEQ multiplex PCR, lists solely in-frame clones and lacks some. The data show 300,000 to 500,000 clones, around 85% seen once. Documented treatment: around 19 received Ad26.COV2.S at low or high dose, single or two shots; several received placebo; per-sample allocation not given. Samples analyzed were those drawn on day 63 after the first vaccine or placebo injection. The shot given was an Ad26 vector that makes Wuhan-strain SARS-CoV-2 spike.

The rearrangement uses TRBV2 and TRBJ2-7, with 8 bases aligning to TRBD1. The clonotype originates from a person aged 18-60 years who received the Ad26.COV2.S COVID-19 vaccine or a placebo. The specimen was peripheral blood, collected in a trial of Ad26.COV2.S vaccine versus placebo. The CDR3 is CASNPRDRPYEQYF. The CDR3 DNA is TGTGCCAGCAACCCCCGGGACAGGCCCTACGAGCAGTACTTC.